The rows below give T cell receptor beta chains drawn from one sample of a study of blood T cell repertoires in COVID-19. The assay was immunoSEQ multiplex PCR, and TCRdb's table has in-frame clones only and misses some. This table has fewer than 450,000 clones, more than 75% appearing once. Sequencing used PBMCs or T cells enriched from blood (not recorded which). The receptors come from a young woman who had recovered from COVID-19. Both conserved end residues are part of each CDR3. D genes are given only for firm matches. Expanded clones are given a class, and other clones once, few, many or no size at all.

size | J | V | D | CDR3 | DNA
once | TRBJ1-2 | TRBV5-8 | TRBD1 | CASRFQTGGVGNYGYTF | TGTGCCAGCAGGTTTCAAACAGGGGGCGTAGGAAACTATGGCTACACCTTC
. | TRBJ1-5 | TRBV28 | TRBD1 | CASSPGQGDQPQHF | TGTGCCAGCAGTCCGGGACAGGGAGATCAGCCCCAGCATTTT
. | TRBJ1-5 | TRBV2 | TRBD1 | CASSLQGMDQPQHF | TGTGCCAGCAGTTTACAGGGGATGGATCAGCCCCAGCATTTT
. | TRBJ1-1 | TRBV18 | . | CASSPPAGVNTEAFF | TGTGCCAGCTCACCACCAGCAGGGGTGAACACTGAAGCTTTCTTT
once | TRBJ2-3 | TRBV10-3 | TRBD2 | CAISDTASGGGSASTDTQYF | TGTGCCATCAGTGATACGGCTAGCGGGGGGGGATCTGCTAGCACAGATACGCAGTATTTT
. | TRBJ2-7 | TRBV7-2 | TRBD1 | CASSLDAGQGTGRTYEQYF | TGTGCCAGCAGCTTAGATGCGGGACAGGGGACTGGGCGAACCTACGAGCAGTACTTC
. | TRBJ1-3 | TRBV7-8 | . | CASSPTRMWSAGNTIYF | TGTGCCAGCAGCCCCACGCGGATGTGGTCCGCTGGAAACACCATATATTTT
. | TRBJ1-1 | TRBV24-1 | . | CATSQGRWGTEAFF | TGTGCCACCAGTCAGGGCCGGTGGGGCACTGAAGCTTTCTTT
once | TRBJ2-6 | TRBV7-6 | . | CASSLDRSSGANVLTF | TGTGCCAGCAGCTTAGACAGAAGCTCTGGGGCCAACGTCCTGACTTTC
. | TRBJ1-5 | TRBV7-9 | . | CASSVGAANQPQHF | TGTGCCAGCAGCGTAGGGGCAGCCAATCAGCCCCAGCATTTT
. | TRBJ1-4 | TRBV4-1 | . | CASSQDDGGGEKLFF | TGCGCCAGCAGCCAAGATGACGGGGGAGGTGAAAAACTGTTTTTT
. | TRBJ2-7 | TRBV20-1 | . | CSASPVVDYEQYF | TGCAGTGCTAGTCCCGTAGTCGACTACGAGCAGTACTTC
. | TRBJ1-2 | TRBV2 | TRBD1 | CASVTGANYGYTF | TGTGCCAGCGTGACAGGGGCTAACTATGGCTACACCTTC
. | TRBJ2-2 | TRBV10-3 | TRBD1 | CAISARDRAAIGELFF | TGTGCCATCAGTGCCCGGGACAGGGCGGCGATCGGGGAGCTGTTTTTT
. | TRBJ1-2 | TRBV27 | . | CASRRGGSWGNYGYTF | TGTGCCAGCCGCCGGGGGGGTTCTTGGGGCAACTATGGCTACACCTTC
. | TRBJ1-4 | TRBV18 | . | CASSPTGFNEKLFF | TGTGCCAGCTCACCAACAGGTTTTAATGAAAAACTGTTTTTT
. | TRBJ2-1 | TRBV7-9 | . | CASSPPRRQPILGNEQFF | TGTGCCAGCAGCCCGCCGCGGCGGCAGCCCATTTTGGGCAATGAGCAGTTCTTC
. | TRBJ1-3 | TRBV7-6 | . | CASSRSSGNTIYF | TGTGCCAGCAGTCGGAGCTCTGGAAACACCATATATTTT
. | TRBJ2-2 | TRBV5-5 | TRBD1 | CASSLVISGQGSAGELFF | TGTGCCAGCAGCTTGGTTATATCTGGACAGGGATCGGCCGGGGAGCTGTTTTTT
few | TRBJ2-5 | TRBV5-4 | . | CASSLPGQIKETQYF | TGTGCCAGCAGCTTGCCCGGACAGATTAAAGAGACCCAGTACTTC
. | TRBJ1-1 | TRBV4-3 | . | CASSQDLENTEAFF | TGCGCCAGCAGCCAAGACCTAGAGAACACTGAAGCTTTCTTT
. | TRBJ1-5 | TRBV5-1 | . | CASSVRPGEGQPQHF | TGCGCCAGCAGCGTTAGGCCAGGGGAGGGTCAGCCCCAGCATTTT
. | TRBJ2-1 | TRBV7-7 | TRBD1 | CASSPQTGAKQFF | TGTGCCAGCAGCCCCCAAACAGGGGCCAAGCAGTTCTTC
. | TRBJ1-2 | TRBV25-1 | TRBD1 | CASSQTDRGLYYGYTF | TGTGCCAGCAGTCAGACGGACAGGGGGCTATACTATGGCTACACCTTC
. | TRBJ2-1 | TRBV6-4 | . | CASSATLRGEQFF | TGTGCCAGCAGCGCTACCCTCAGGGGTGAGCAGTTCTTC
. | TRBJ1-1 | TRBV12-3/TRBV12-4 | . | CASSLGQGEAFF | TGTGCCAGCAGTTTAGGCCAGGGTGAAGCTTTCTTT
. | TRBJ2-6 | TRBV6-5 | . | CASSYSRSSGANVLTF | TGTGCCAGCAGTTACTCGAGGAGCTCTGGGGCCAACGTCCTGACTTTC
. | TRBJ2-1 | TRBV14 | TRBD1 | CASSRDRGLVEQFF | TGTGCCAGCAGTCGGGACAGGGGGCTAGTTGAGCAGTTCTTC
. | TRBJ1-1 | TRBV29-1 | TRBD1 | CSVEPQGVVTEAFF | TGCAGCGTTGAGCCACAGGGGGTAGTCACTGAAGCTTTCTTT
. | TRBJ1-2 | TRBV12-5 | TRBD1 | CASGFSTGGAVGYGYTF | TGTGCTAGTGGTTTCTCAACAGGGGGCGCCGTTGGTTACGGCTACACCTTC
. | TRBJ1-1 | TRBV28 | TRBD1 | CASSSPTDRAEAFF | TGTGCCAGCAGTTCTCCGACGGACAGGGCTGAAGCTTTCTTT
. | TRBJ1-5 | TRBV5-1 | . | CASSSTLGQPQHF | TGCGCCAGCAGCTCGACACTTGGACAGCCCCAGCATTTT
. | TRBJ1-5 | TRBV18 | . | CASSQEGGPVGTQHF | TGTGCCAGCTCACAAGAGGGTGGCCCCGTGGGAACCCAGCATTTT
. | TRBJ1-5 | TRBV10-3 | . | CAIRLVSKNQAQHF | TGTGCCATCAGACTGGTGAGTAAGAATCAGGCCCAGCATTTT
. | TRBJ1-1 | TRBV9 | . | CASSEEPGGTEAFF | TGTGCCAGCAGCGAGGAACCCGGGGGCACTGAAGCTTTCTTT
. | TRBJ1-6 | TRBV6-1 | TRBD1 | CASSEIQGPRGTLHF | TGTGCCAGCAGTGAGATCCAGGGCCCCAGGGGGACCCTCCACTTT
. | TRBJ2-7 | TRBV2 | TRBD2 | CATQSGGPSYEQYF | TGTGCCACCCAAAGCGGGGGCCCATCCTACGAGCAGTACTTC
once | TRBJ1-2 | TRBV2 | . | CASSETTINYGYTF | TGTGCCAGCAGTGAAACGACAATTAACTATGGCTACACCTTC
. | TRBJ2-3 | TRBV4-1 | TRBD2 | CASSQTSGGPADTQYF | TGCGCCAGCAGCCAAACTAGCGGGGGGCCAGCAGATACGCAGTATTTT
. | TRBJ1-5 | TRBV24-1 | . | CATSDGHGQPQHF | TGTGCCACCAGTGACGGACATGGGCAGCCCCAGCATTTT
. | TRBJ2-4 | TRBV7-9 | . | CASSLHREPRGKNIQYF | TGTGCCAGCAGCTTACACAGGGAACCCCGGGGCAAAAACATTCAGTACTTC
. | TRBJ2-2 | TRBV11-2 | TRBD1 | CASSYTGGASGELFF | TGTGCCAGCAGCTACACAGGGGGCGCTTCCGGGGAGCTGTTTTTT
. | TRBJ2-1 | TRBV28 | . | CASSLSPFNEQFF | TGTGCCAGCAGTTTGAGTCCCTTCAATGAGCAGTTCTTC
. | TRBJ1-1 | TRBV19 | . | CASSTLTEWNTEAFF | TGTGCCAGTAGTACCTTGACAGAGTGGAACACTGAAGCTTTCTTT
. | TRBJ2-7 | TRBV27 | TRBD2 | CASSLSVERGFDEQYF | TGTGCCAGCAGTTTATCGGTCGAGCGGGGGTTCGACGAGCAGTACTTC
once | TRBJ2-2 | TRBV7-2 | TRBD1 | CASSRTGPGELFF | TGTGCCAGCAGCCGGACAGGGCCCGGGGAGCTGTTTTTT
. | TRBJ1-3 | TRBV6-5 | . | CASRGLTDSGNTIYF | TGTGCCAGCAGAGGCCTTACAGACTCTGGAAACACCATATATTTT
once | TRBJ1-1 | TRBV5-6 | . | CASSLNRRRSAFF | TGTGCCAGCAGCCTCAACAGGCGACGGTCCGCTTTCTTT
. | TRBJ2-3 | TRBV24-1 | . | CATSDDRQDTDTQYF | TGTGCCACCAGTGATGATCGACAAGACACAGATACGCAGTATTTT
. | TRBJ1-2 | TRBV10-3 | TRBD1 | CAISESKGTGGDGYTF | TGTGCCATCAGTGAGTCGAAAGGGACAGGTGGGGATGGCTACACCTTC
. | TRBJ1-2 | TRBV4-1 | TRBD1 | CASSFTGGENGYTF | TGCGCCAGCAGCTTTACAGGGGGGGAGAATGGCTACACCTTC
. | TRBJ2-3 | TRBV7-8 | TRBD1 | CASRVFPGTGGDTQYF | TGTGCCAGCAGGGTATTCCCCGGGACAGGGGGAGATACGCAGTATTTT
. | TRBJ1-5 | TRBV5-6 | . | CASSLYRGPQHF | TGTGCCAGCAGCTTGTATAGAGGGCCCCAGCATTTT
few | TRBJ1-1 | TRBV7-9 | . | CASSSGVTRLTEAFF | TGTGCCAGCAGCTCAGGGGTGACCAGATTGACTGAAGCTTTCTTT
once | TRBJ2-2 | TRBV19 | TRBD1 | CASRSRNRGMKNTGELFF | TGTGCCAGTAGGAGCCGCAACAGGGGAATGAAGAACACCGGGGAGCTGTTTTTT